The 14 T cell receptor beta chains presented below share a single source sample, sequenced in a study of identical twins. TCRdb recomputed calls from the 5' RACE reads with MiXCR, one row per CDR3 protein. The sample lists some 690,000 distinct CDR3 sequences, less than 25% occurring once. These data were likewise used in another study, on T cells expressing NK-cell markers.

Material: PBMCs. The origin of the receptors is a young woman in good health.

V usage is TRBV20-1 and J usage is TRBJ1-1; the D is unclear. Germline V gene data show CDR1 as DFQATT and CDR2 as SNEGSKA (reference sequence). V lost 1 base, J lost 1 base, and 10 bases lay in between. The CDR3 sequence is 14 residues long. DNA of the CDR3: TGCAGTGCTAGAGTCTCCTTTAAGAACACTGAAGCTTTCTTT. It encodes CSARVSFKNTEAFF.

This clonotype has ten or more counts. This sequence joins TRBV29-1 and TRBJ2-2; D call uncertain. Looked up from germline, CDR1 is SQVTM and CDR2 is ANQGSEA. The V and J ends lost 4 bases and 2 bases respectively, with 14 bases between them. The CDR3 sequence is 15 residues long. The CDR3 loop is CSVALVGRNTGELFF. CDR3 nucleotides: TGCAGCGTTGCCTTGGTCGGTAGAAACACCGGGGAGCTGTTTTTT.

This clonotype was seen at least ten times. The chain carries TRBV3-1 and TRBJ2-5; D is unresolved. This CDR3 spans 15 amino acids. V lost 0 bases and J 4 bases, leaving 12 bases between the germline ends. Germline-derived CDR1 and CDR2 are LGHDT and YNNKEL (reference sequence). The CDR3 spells CASSQDRARTETQYF. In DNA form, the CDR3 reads TGTGCCAGCAGCCAAGATAGAGCGCGGACAGAGACCCAGTACTTC.

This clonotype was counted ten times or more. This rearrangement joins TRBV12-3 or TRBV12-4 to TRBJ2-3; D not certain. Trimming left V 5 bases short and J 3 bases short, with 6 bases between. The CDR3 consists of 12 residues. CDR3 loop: CASSRWTDTQYF. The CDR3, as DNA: TGTGCCAGCAGTCGATGGACAGATACGCAGTATTTT.

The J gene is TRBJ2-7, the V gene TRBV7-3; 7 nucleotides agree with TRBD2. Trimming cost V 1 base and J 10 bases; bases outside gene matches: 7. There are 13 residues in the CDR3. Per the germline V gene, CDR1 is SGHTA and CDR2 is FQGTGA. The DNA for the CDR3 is TGTGCCAGCAGCTTAAAAGCGGGGCCCGCCCAGTACTTC. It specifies CASSLKAGPAQYF.

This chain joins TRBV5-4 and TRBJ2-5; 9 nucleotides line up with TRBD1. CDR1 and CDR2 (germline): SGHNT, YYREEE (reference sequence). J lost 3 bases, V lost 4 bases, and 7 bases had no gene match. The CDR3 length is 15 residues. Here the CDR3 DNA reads TGTGCCAGCAGCCCCGGGACAGGGACAAAAGAGACCCAGTACTTC. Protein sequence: CASSPGTGTKETQYF.

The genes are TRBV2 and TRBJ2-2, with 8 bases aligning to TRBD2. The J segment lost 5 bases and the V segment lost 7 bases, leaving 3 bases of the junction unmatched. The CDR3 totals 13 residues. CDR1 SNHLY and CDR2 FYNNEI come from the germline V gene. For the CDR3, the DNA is TGTGCCAGCAAGGCTAGCGGGACCGGGGAGCTGTTTTTT. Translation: CASKASGTGELFF. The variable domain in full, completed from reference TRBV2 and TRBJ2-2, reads EPEVTQTPSHQVTQMGQEVILRCVPISNHLYFYWYRQILGQKVEFLVSFYNNEISEKSEIFDDQFSVERPDGSNFTLKIRSTKLEDSAMYFCASKASGTGELFFGEGSRLTVL.

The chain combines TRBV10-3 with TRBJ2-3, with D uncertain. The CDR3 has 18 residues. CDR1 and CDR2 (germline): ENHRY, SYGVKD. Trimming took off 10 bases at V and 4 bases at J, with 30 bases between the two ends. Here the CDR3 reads CATAKVLSTLVQADTQYF. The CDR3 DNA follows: TGTGCCACCGCAAAGGTCCTATCGACATTGGTTCAGGCAGATACGCAGTATTTT.

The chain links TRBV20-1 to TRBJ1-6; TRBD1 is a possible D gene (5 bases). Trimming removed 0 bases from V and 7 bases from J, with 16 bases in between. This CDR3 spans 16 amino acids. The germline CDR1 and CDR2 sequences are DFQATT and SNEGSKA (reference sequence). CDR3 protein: CSARDLGTVDNSPLHF. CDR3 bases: TGCAGTGCTAGAGATCTAGGGACTGTGGACAATTCACCCCTCCACTTT.

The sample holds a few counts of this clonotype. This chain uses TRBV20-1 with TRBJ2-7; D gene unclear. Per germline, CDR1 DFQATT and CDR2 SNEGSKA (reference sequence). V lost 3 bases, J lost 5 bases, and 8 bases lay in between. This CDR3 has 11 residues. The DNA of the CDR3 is TGCAGTGCTAGTACAGACCACGAGCAGTACTTC. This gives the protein CSASTDHEQYF.

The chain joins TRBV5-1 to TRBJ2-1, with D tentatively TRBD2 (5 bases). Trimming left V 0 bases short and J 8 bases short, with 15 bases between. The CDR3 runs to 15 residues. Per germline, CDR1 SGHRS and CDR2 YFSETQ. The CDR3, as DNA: TGCGCCAGCAGCTTGGTACGGGCGGGTGGGGATGAGCAGTTCTTC. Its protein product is CASSLVRAGGDEQFF.

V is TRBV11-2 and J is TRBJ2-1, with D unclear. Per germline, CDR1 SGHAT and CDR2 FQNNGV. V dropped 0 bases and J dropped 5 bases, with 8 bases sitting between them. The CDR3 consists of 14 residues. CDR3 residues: CASSLESFHNEQFF. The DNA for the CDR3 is TGTGCCAGCAGCTTAGAGTCCTTTCACAATGAGCAGTTCTTC.

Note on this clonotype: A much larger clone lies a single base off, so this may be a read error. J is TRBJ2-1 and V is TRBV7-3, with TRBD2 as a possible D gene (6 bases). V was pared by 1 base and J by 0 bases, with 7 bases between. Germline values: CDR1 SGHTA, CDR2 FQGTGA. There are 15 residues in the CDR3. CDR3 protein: CASSLNSGSYNEQFF. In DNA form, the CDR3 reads TGTGCCAGCAGCTTAAATAGCGGCTCCTACAATGAGCAGTTCTTC.

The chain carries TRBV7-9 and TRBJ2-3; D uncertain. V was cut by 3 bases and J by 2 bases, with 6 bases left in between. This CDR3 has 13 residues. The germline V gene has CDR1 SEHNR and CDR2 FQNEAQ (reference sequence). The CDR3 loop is CASSLPATDTQYF. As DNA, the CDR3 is TGTGCCAGCAGCTTGCCTGCCACAGATACGCAGTATTTT.